This T cell receptor beta chain stems from a study of T cell responses to AZD1222 COVID-19 vaccine. Sequenced by immunoSEQ multiplex PCR; TCRdb stores in-frame clones only, minus some. The table shows around 100,000 clones, with 85% to 90% occurring only once. Trimming cost V 7 bases and J 15 bases, with 20 bases left between them. Germline assignment: CDR1 SGHTS and CDR2 YDEGEE. The CDR3 spans 12 residues. The V gene is TRBV5-8, the J gene TRBJ1-5, with D unclear. The clonotype comes from an adult in good health. The source was peripheral blood, collected on day 0 of AZD1222 vaccination. The CDR3 bases are TGTGCCAGCGCCCAGGTGCGATCCAAGGGGCATTTT. Translated: CASAQVRSKGHF.